This T cell receptor (beta chain) was found in a study of blood T cells in healthy people across ages. Together with a sample-barcoded 5' primer, a J-beta primer mix was included in a second PCR lasting 7 to 11 cycles. Each CDR3 protein gets one entry after TCRdb re-called the 5' RACE reads with MiXCR. In the table there are 650,000 to 800,000 distinct CDR3 sequences, around two fifths of which are singletons. The study's findings and limits: Older age coincided with a roughly linear decline in TCR beta diversity per million T cells. Whereas aged donors had fewer naive CD4+ cells, long-lived donors had more of them and higher diversity. Naive T cell percentage strongly correlated with TCR beta diversity.

Each sample yielded at least 6 million isolated PBMCs. This CDR3 is built from 14 residues. CDR1 and CDR2 from the germline V gene are MNHNY and SVGAGI (reference sequence). Unmatched junction bases numbered 8, after V lost 5 bases and J lost 6 bases. Comments on this clonotype: The target antigen is unknown.

Sequencing used blood. The receptor was derived from a man in his 60s in good health. The chain recombines TRBV6-6 with TRBJ2-3; 7 nucleotides match TRBD1. As DNA, the CDR3 is TGTGCCAGCAGTATCAGACAGGGTGCGGATACGCAGTATTTT. Translating gives CASSIRQGADTQYF.